These 28 T cell receptor beta chains were all obtained from the same sample, sequenced in a study of cytotoxic CD8 clonotypes in ibrutinib-treated CLL. TCRdb keeps only in-frame clones here, not all; method: immunoSEQ multiplex PCR. This table has a few hundred thousand clones, 67% appearing once. This specimen was PBMCs, taken after 36 months of ibrutinib treatment. The receptors shown here come from a human donor with chronic lymphocytic leukemia.

This clone turned up a few times. Other DNA sequences in the sample encode the same CDR3. The chain joins TRBV6-1 to TRBJ1-5; D is perhaps TRBD1 (5 bases). The germline V gene has CDR1 MNHNS and CDR2 SASEGT. V was trimmed by 4 bases and J by 6 bases, leaving 10 bases between them. The CDR3 spans 13 residues. CDR3 sequence (DNA): TGTGCCAGCAGTGGTCAGGGCGGTCAGCCCCAGCATTTT. Translating gives CASSGQGGQPQHF.

This clone was seen once. The chain is built from TRBV5-5 and TRBJ1-4; TRBD1 agrees at 9 bases. After removal of 0 bases from V and 4 bases from J, the junction contained 16 bases not matched to a gene. The germline V gene has CDR1 SGHKS and CDR2 YYEKEE (reference sequence). The CDR3 extends over 20 amino acids. CDR3 in DNA: TGTGCCAGCAGCTTGGTTGGGACGACAGGGGGTCTTCTGGATAATGAAAAACTGTTTTTT. This gives the protein CASSLVGTTGGLLDNEKLFF.

The chain carries TRBV18 and TRBJ2-7; D is unclear. This CDR3 spans 14 amino acids. The ends were cut back, 3 bases at V and 0 bases at J, with 9 bases in the middle. Germline V gene sequence: CDR1 KGHSH, CDR2 LQKENI. This CDR3 reads CASSPPRSSYEQYF. The CDR3 nucleotides read TGTGCCAGCTCACCCCCCAGGAGCTCCTACGAGCAGTACTTC.

A few counts support this clone. This chain uses TRBV10-3 with TRBJ1-2, with a tentative D call TRBD1 (6 bases). The CDR3 length is 14 residues. Germline values: CDR1 ENHRY, CDR2 SYGVKD. Between the trimmed V and J ends, which lost 0 bases and 6 bases, there was a span of 11 bases. The CDR3 coding sequence is TGTGCCATCAGTGAGTCGTGGGGGCGAGATGGCTACACCTTC. It translates to CAISESWGRDGYTF.

This chain links TRBV9 with TRBJ2-5, with 8 bases aligning to TRBD2. The CDR3 covers 18 residues. V lost 2 bases, J lost 3 bases, and 15 bases stayed unmatched. Germline CDR1 and CDR2: SGDLS and YYNGEE. The CDR3 DNA is TGTGCCAGCAGCGTGTCGTTTTGGGTCCGGGAGGGCAAAGAGACCCAGTACTTC. This sequence encodes CASSVSFWVREGKETQYF.

The chain combines TRBV25-1 with TRBJ1-2; possibly TRBD1 for D (5 bases). Germline values: CDR1 MGHDK, CDR2 SYGVNS. The CDR3 is made up of 14 amino acids. V lost 4 bases and J lost 1, with 10 bases in between. The CDR3 reads CASSGQLINYGYTF. The CDR3 DNA follows: TGTGCCAGCAGTGGACAGCTAATTAACTATGGCTACACCTTC.

The chain employs TRBV7-3 and TRBJ2-3; 12 bases fit TRBD2. This CDR3 has 17 amino acids. CDR1 and CDR2 (germline): SGHTA, FQGTGA. V lost 5 bases and J lost 3; bases outside the gene matches: 9. This CDR3 reads CASSPRLAGVGTDTQYF. The CDR3 nucleotides are TGTGCCAGCAGCCCCCGACTAGCGGGAGTTGGGACAGATACGCAGTATTTT. The whole variable domain, remainder taken from reference TRBV7-3 and TRBJ2-3, is GAGVSQTPSNKVTEKGKYVELRCDPISGHTALYWYRQSLGQGPEFLIYFQGTGAADDSGLPNDRFFAVRPEGSVSTLKIQRTERGDSAVYLCASSPRLAGVGTDTQYFGPGTRLTVL.

This clone was recorded only once. The chain has TRBV13 and TRBJ2-7; a weak D match, TRBD2 (6 bases). The V gene's germline CDR1 is PRHDT and CDR2 FYEKMQ (reference sequence). V shed 3 bases and J shed 2 bases, with 11 bases lying between them. CDR3 length equals 14 residues. As DNA, the CDR3 is TGTGCCAGCAGCTTGCGGGGTGCCCCCTACGAGCAGTACTTC. Translated, it gives CASSLRGAPYEQYF.

The genes are TRBV18 and TRBJ2-3, with TRBD2 matching over 13 bases. The V and J ends lost 4 bases and 4 bases, in that order; junction bases with no gene match: 5. Germline CDR1 and CDR2: KGHSH and LQKENI. The CDR3 contains 16 residues. CDR3 DNA: TGTGCCAGCTCACTACTAGCGGGGGGGCTGGCAGATACGCAGTATTTT. Protein product: CASSLLAGGLADTQYF.

The rearrangement links TRBV11-2 to TRBJ2-2; 10 nucleotides align to TRBD2. CDR1 SGHAT and CDR2 FQNNGV come from the germline V gene. The length of the CDR3 is 16 residues. The V gene end was trimmed by 5 bases and the J gene end by 2 bases; junction bases not matched to a gene: 5. The CDR3 DNA is TGTGCCAGCAGCCTCGGACTAGCGGCTAACACCGGGGAGCTGTTTTTT. Protein product: CASSLGLAANTGELFF.

The rearrangement joins TRBV7-9 to TRBJ2-7; D gene ambiguous. CDR3 length equals 13 residues. From germline, CDR1 is SEHNR and CDR2 FQNEAQ (reference sequence). The ends were cut back, 1 base at V and 2 bases at J, with 6 bases in the middle. In DNA, the CDR3 is TGTGCCAGCAGCTTAGGGGCAACCTACGAGCAGTACTTC. The encoded protein is CASSLGATYEQYF.

The V call is TRBV5-1, the J call TRBJ2-7; TRBD1 aligns across 11 bases. Germline trimming cut 4 bases from V and 4 bases from J; bases unmatched to any gene: 7. This CDR3 contains 15 residues. The V gene's germline CDR1 is SGHRS and CDR2 YFSETQ. CDR3 region: CASSPGTGGNYEQYF. Here the CDR3 DNA reads TGCGCCAGCAGCCCCGGGACAGGGGGTAATTACGAGCAGTACTTC.

This clone is a singleton in its sample. The chain uses TRBV9 and TRBJ1-2; unclear D gene. Germline assignment: CDR1 SGDLS and CDR2 YYNGEE. The CDR3 is 15 residues long. V was clipped by 4 bases and J by 4 bases, with 17 bases between them. The CDR3 nucleotides are TGTGCCAGCAGCACACAAGGAGGTCCTAGCTATGGCTACACCTTC. Protein sequence: CASSTQGGPSYGYTF.

The CDR3 loop reads CSVDGSKSYNEQFF. The CDR3 nucleotides are TGCAGCGTTGACGGCAGCAAGTCCTACAATGAGCAGTTCTTC. The gene calls are TRBV29-1 and TRBJ2-1; no definite D call. There are 14 residues in the CDR3. V was trimmed by 3 bases and J by 1 base, leaving 10 bases between them. Germline values: CDR1 SQVTM, CDR2 ANQGSEA.

The chain joins TRBV9 to TRBJ1-2; 9 bases map to TRBD1. Germline V gene sequence: CDR1 SGDLS, CDR2 YYNGEE. This CDR3 is built from 16 residues. V lost 0 bases, J lost 4 bases, and 7 bases stayed unmatched. CDR3 region: CASSVGDRDAPYGYTF. The CDR3 DNA sequence: TGTGCCAGCAGCGTAGGGGACAGGGATGCTCCCTATGGCTACACCTTC.

With regard to this clone: Other DNA variants within this sample encode the same CDR3. The rearrangement joins TRBV11-3 to TRBJ2-7; D not resolved. The CDR3 has 14 residues. V lost 3 bases and J lost 2, with 11 bases in between. Germline V gene lookup returns CDR1 SGHNT and CDR2 YENEEA. The chain's CDR3 is CASSLAAGPYEQYF. Written as DNA, the CDR3 is TGTGCCAGCAGCTTGGCGGCCGGACCCTACGAGCAGTACTTC.

This clone was recorded a few times. This chain joins TRBV2 and TRBJ1-4; D might be TRBD1 (5 bases). Germline V gene sequence: CDR1 SNHLY, CDR2 FYNNEI. Trimming took off 1 base at V and 6 bases at J, with 12 bases between the two ends. This CDR3 has 15 residues. DNA of the CDR3: TGTGCCAGCAGTGAAGACAGGACAAGGGATGAAAAACTGTTTTTT. Its protein is CASSEDRTRDEKLFF.

V is TRBV10-1 and J is TRBJ2-5; perhaps TRBD2 as D (5 bases). Per germline, CDR1 WNHNN and CDR2 SYGVQD (reference sequence). The V end lost 0 bases, the J end lost 5 bases, and 10 bases lay between the germline ends. This CDR3 is built from 14 residues. The CDR3 nucleotides are TGCGCCAGCAGTGAGTCTACTAGGAGGGAGACCCAGTACTTC. It yields the protein CASSESTRRETQYF.

The V call is TRBV9, the J call TRBJ2-3, with TRBD2 matching over 11 bases. The V gene end was trimmed by 4 bases and the J gene end by 2 bases; junction bases not matched to a gene: 6. CDR1 SGDLS and CDR2 YYNGEE come from the germline V gene. The CDR3 loop spans 16 amino acids. The DNA of the CDR3 is TGTGCCAGCAGCTCCACTAGCGGGGGTAACACAGATACGCAGTATTTT. Translating it yields CASSSTSGGNTDTQYF.

V is TRBV6-5 and J is TRBJ1-1; 8 bases line up with TRBD1. V shed 4 bases, J shed 1 base, and the junction held 8 bases outside the gene matches. The CDR3 is 16 amino acids. Germline V lookup: CDR1 MNHEY, CDR2 SVGAGI. The CDR3 sequence is CASSFRTGTGNTEAFF. The CDR3 DNA follows: TGTGCCAGCAGTTTCAGGACAGGGACAGGGAACACTGAAGCTTTCTTT.

This chain links TRBV9 with TRBJ1-1; 7 bases line up with TRBD1. V lost 0 bases, J lost 6 bases, and 8 bases stayed unmatched. CDR3 length: 15 amino acids. Germline CDR1 and CDR2: SGDLS and YYNGEE. The CDR3 nucleotides read TGTGCCAGCAGCGTAGCAGGGGGGCTCATCCCTGAAGCTTTCTTT. Amino acid sequence: CASSVAGGLIPEAFF.

This clone occurred a few times. V and J are TRBV5-1 and TRBJ2-7, with TRBD2 as a possible D gene (6 bases). CDR1 SGHRS and CDR2 YFSETQ come from the germline V gene. The ends were cut back, 0 bases at V and 6 bases at J, with 10 bases in the middle. This CDR3 region has 13 residues. The CDR3 DNA reads as TGCGCCAGCAGCTTGGAGACTAGGGTCGAGCAGTACTTC. The encoded protein is CASSLETRVEQYF.

This clone appeared a few times. The V gene is TRBV2, the J gene TRBJ2-3; the D is unclear. CDR3 size: 14 residues. The germline V and J ends were trimmed by 10 bases and 0 bases, with 14 bases remaining between them. From germline, CDR1 is SNHLY and CDR2 FYNNEI. The CDR3 loop reads CATPRSGSTDTQYF. The CDR3, as DNA: TGTGCCACCCCGAGAAGTGGTAGCACAGATACGCAGTATTTT.

The rearrangement links TRBV28 to TRBJ2-7, with unresolved D. V was pared by 5 bases and J by 7 bases, with 9 bases between. The CDR3 contains 11 residues. Per the germline V gene, CDR1 is MDHEN and CDR2 is SYDVKM. CDR3 in amino acids: CASSRTLEQYF. CDR3 bases: TGTGCCAGCAGTCGAACGTTAGAGCAGTACTTC.

The chain carries TRBV28 and TRBJ2-7; D ambiguous. The CDR3 covers 13 residues. From germline, CDR1 is MDHEN and CDR2 SYDVKM. V gave up 4 bases and J gave up 7 bases, with 14 bases separating them. CDR3 nucleotides: TGTGCCAGCAGTTCTGGGGTTTTGAAGGAGCAGTACTTC. It codes for CASSSGVLKEQYF.

This clone came up a few times. The CDR3 sequence is CASSLGLLGGELFF. CDR3 sequence (DNA): TGCGCCAGCAGCTTGGGTCTGTTGGGCGGGGAGCTGTTTTTT. The chain carries TRBV5-1 and TRBJ2-2, with D hard to call. This CDR3 is built from 14 residues. In germline, CDR1 is SGHRS, CDR2 YFSETQ. V lost 0 bases, J lost 7 bases, and 10 bases lay in between.

This clone has more than one count but fewer than ten. This chain connects TRBV7-3 to TRBJ2-1, with D possibly matching TRBD2 (6 bases). Germline assignment: CDR1 SGHTA and CDR2 FQGTGA. The V end was cut by 5 bases, the J end by 2 bases, with 13 bases between. The CDR3 contains 15 residues. The CDR3: CASSAGTAPYNEQFF. The CDR3 DNA reads TGTGCCAGCAGCGCGGGGACTGCCCCCTACAATGAGCAGTTCTTC. The full variable domain, completed using reference TRBV7-3 and TRBJ2-1, is GAGVSQTPSNKVTEKGKYVELRCDPISGHTALYWYRQSLGQGPEFLIYFQGTGAADDSGLPNDRFFAVRPEGSVSTLKIQRTERGDSAVYLCASSAGTAPYNEQFFGPGTRLTVL.

The chain recombines TRBV29-1 with TRBJ1-1; 7 nucleotides match TRBD1. With V trimmed by 5 bases and J by 0 bases, 3 bases remained unmatched. CDR3 length: 13 amino acids. Germline CDR1 and CDR2: SQVTM and ANQGSEA. DNA of the CDR3: TGCAGCGTTACAGGGGACATGAACACTGAAGCTTTCTTT. Its translation: CSVTGDMNTEAFF.